The present TCR beta chain was sequenced within a study of blood T cell repertoires in COVID-19. Across the whole study: T cells, B-cell-depleted T cells, or PBMCs supplied cDNA or gDNA.

All recovered Cohort 3 donors got two negative PCRs, got clearance, or saw symptom resolution. Measured with immunoSEQ multiplex PCR; TCRdb has only the in-frame clones, and not every one. Of about 270,000 clones listed, 75% to 90% are singletons. Sequencing was done on a sample of PBMCs or T cells enriched from blood (not recorded which). This sequence was found in a woman aged 18-29 years who had recovered from COVID-19.

CDR3 protein: CASSQQDRDNTGELFF. The CDR3 nucleotides are TGTGCCAGCAGCCAGCAAGACAGGGATAACACCGGGGAGCTGTTTTTT. The chain has TRBV9 and TRBJ2-2; 7 positions match TRBD1. Germline CDR1 reads SGDLS; CDR2 reads YYNGEE. This CDR3 comprises 16 residues. V shed 4 bases, J shed 2 bases, and the junction held 8 bases outside the gene matches.